This entry lists 11 T cell receptor beta chains sequenced from one sample in a study of blood T cell repertoires in COVID-19. Assay used: immunoSEQ multiplex PCR; TCRdb lists only in-frame clones, some missing. Here the sample spans 200,000 to 250,000 clones, about four fifths being singletons. The material sequenced was peripheral blood. Receptors were obtained from a woman in her 40s with acute or convalescent COVID-19.

A note on this clone: Mismatch with germline at one junction end may stem from a read error. This rearrangement joins TRBV4-1 to TRBJ2-1; TRBD2 agrees at 10 bases. The CDR3 has 15 residues. CDR1 and CDR2 from the germline V gene are MGHRA and YSYEKL. CDR3 residues: CASSQITAGGQIWIF. The CDR3 nucleotides read TGCGCCAGCAGCCAGATTACAGCGGGGGGGCAAATTTGGATCTTC.

This clone showed up just once. This sequence joins TRBV2 and TRBJ1-5; 7 bases are shared with TRBD1. Germline-derived CDR1 and CDR2 are SNHLY and FYNNEI. The CDR3 contains 13 residues. V was clipped by 8 bases and J by 5 bases; unmatched bases: 6. CDR3 DNA sequence: TGTGCCAGCGTTGACAGGGAATATCAGCCCCAGCATTTT. Its translation: CASVDREYQPQHF. The complete variable domain, with remaining parts taken from reference TRBV2 and TRBJ1-5, reads EPEVTQTPSHQVTQMGQEVILRCVPISNHLYFYWYRQILGQKVEFLVSFYNNEISEKSEIFDDQFSVERPDGSNFTLKIRSTKLEDSAMYFCASVDREYQPQHFGDGTRLSIL.

This chain joins TRBV29-1 and TRBJ2-7, with D possibly being TRBD2 (6 bases). This CDR3 comprises 12 residues. Germline V gene lookup returns CDR1 SQVTM and CDR2 ANQGSEA. V was clipped by 4 bases and J by 4 bases, with 11 bases between them. The CDR3: CSVVEGLYEQYF. CDR3 nucleotide sequence: TGCAGCGTTGTGGAGGGCTTATACGAGCAGTACTTC.

This chain links TRBV6-6 with TRBJ1-6; D perhaps matches TRBD1 (5 bases). CDR1 and CDR2 (germline): MNHNY, SVGAGI (reference sequence). Trimming took off 0 bases at V and 7 bases at J, with 13 bases between the two ends. This CDR3 comprises 16 residues. The CDR3 DNA reads as TGTGCCAGCAGTTACTCCGGGGGTATGGGGAATTCACCCCTCCACTTT. It yields the protein CASSYSGGMGNSPLHF.

The chain has TRBV5-1 and TRBJ1-2; D gene ambiguous. The CDR3 extends over 15 amino acids. Trimming shortened V by 3 bases and J by 2 bases, and 14 bases separated the two germline ends. CDR1 and CDR2 (germline): SGHRS, YFSETQ. The CDR3 sequence is CASSSHLTGNYGYTF. CDR3 DNA sequence: TGCGCCAGCAGCTCCCACCTGACGGGAAACTATGGCTACACCTTC.

The chain uses TRBV13 and TRBJ2-5; D is uncertain. This CDR3 is 13 amino acids long. Germline CDR1 reads PRHDT; CDR2 reads FYEKMQ (reference sequence). Between the trimmed V and J ends, which lost 0 bases and 2 bases, there was a span of 4 bases. CDR3 bases: TGTGCCAGCAGCTTAGGCTATCAAGAGACCCAGTACTTC. Amino acid sequence: CASSLGYQETQYF.

The V and J genes are TRBV3-1 (or the pseudogene TRBV3-2) and TRBJ1-2; 7 nucleotides align to TRBD1. This CDR3 contains 17 residues. Germline assignment: CDR1 LGHDT and CDR2 YNNKEL (reference sequence). V was clipped by 2 bases and J by 4 bases; unmatched bases: 13. CDR3 protein: CASSQLKQGKWVYGYTF. Here the CDR3 DNA reads TGTGCCAGCAGCCAACTTAAACAGGGGAAGTGGGTCTATGGCTACACCTTC.

The gene calls are TRBV2 and TRBJ2-1; weak D call: TRBD2 (6 bases). The CDR3 runs to 13 residues. The ends were cut back, 6 bases at V and 2 bases at J, with 8 bases in the middle. Germline CDR1 SNHLY, CDR2 FYNNEI. The CDR3 loop reads CASSGTPYNEQFF. DNA for the CDR3: TGTGCCAGCAGCGGGACTCCCTACAATGAGCAGTTCTTC.

This chain joins TRBV3-1 (or the pseudogene TRBV3-2) and TRBJ2-1, with TRBD2 matching 10 bases. Germline-derived CDR1 and CDR2 are LGHDT and YNNKEL (reference sequence). Unmatched junction bases numbered 8, after V lost 3 bases and J lost 6 bases. This CDR3 contains 16 residues. The DNA of the CDR3 is TGTGCCAGCAGCCAGTTCCTAGCGGGAGCGAGCAATGAGCAGTTCTTC. It encodes CASSQFLAGASNEQFF.

The CDR3 DNA reads as TGCGCCAGCAGCCAAGGCGGAGGGTGGACAGATACGCAGTATTTT. Amino acids: CASSQGGGWTDTQYF. V and J are TRBV4-3 and TRBJ2-3; possibly TRBD2 for D (6 bases). This CDR3 is built from 15 residues. V lost 1 base, J lost 3 bases, and 11 bases lay in between. The V gene's germline CDR1 is LGHNA and CDR2 YSLEER.

This chain joins TRBV5-6 and TRBJ1-2; 11 bases match TRBD1. Losses at the gene ends were 4 bases for V and 5 bases for J; bases not matched to a gene: 4. Germline CDR1 is SGHDT and CDR2 is YYEEEE. The CDR3 spans 14 residues. CDR3 DNA sequence: TGTGCCAGCAGCCGGGACAGGGGGGTATATGGCTACACCTTC. This codes for CASSRDRGVYGYTF.